These 13 T cell receptor beta chains originate from one sample sequenced in a study of T cell responses to AZD1222 COVID-19 vaccine. Sequenced by immunoSEQ multiplex PCR; TCRdb stores in-frame clones only, minus some. The profile shows 150,000 to 200,000 clones, approximately 90% of them singletons. Sequenced material: peripheral blood, taken 28 days after the second dose of the MenACWY control vaccine. The receptors come from an adult who received the MenACWY meningococcal vaccine as a control.

The gene calls are TRBV24-1 and TRBJ1-2, with D perhaps TRBD1 (5 bases). The CDR3 is 11 residues long. Germline CDR1 is KGHDR and CDR2 is SFDVKD. With 11 bases removed from V and 5 bases from J, the gap between germline ends came to 11 bases. The CDR3 sequence is CAILGAYGYTF. The CDR3 nucleotides read TGTGCCATCCTAGGGGCGTATGGCTACACCTTC.

V gene TRBV7-2 combines with J gene TRBJ1-2; no clear D. The CDR3 runs 12 residues. Per the germline V gene, CDR1 is SGHTA and CDR2 is FQGNSA. Between the trimmed V and J ends, which lost 1 base and 4 bases, there was a span of 4 bases. This chain's CDR3 is CASSLEGYGYTF. CDR3 sequence (DNA): TGTGCCAGCAGCTTAGAGGGCTATGGCTACACCTTC. Variable domain in full (rest from reference TRBV7-2 and TRBJ1-2): GAGVSQSPSNKVTEKGKDVELRCDPISGHTALYWYRQSLGQGLEFLIYFQGNSAPDKSGLPSDRFSAERTGGSVSTLTIQRTQQEDSAVYLCASSLEGYGYTFGSGTRLTVV.

This chain connects TRBV7-8 to TRBJ2-2; D perhaps matches TRBD2 (7 bases). Deletions cut 5 bases from V and 3 bases from J, with 19 bases between. Germline assignment: CDR1 SGHVS and CDR2 FQNEAQ. The CDR3 runs 17 residues. CDR3 in DNA: TGTGCCAGCAGCGCATGGCGGGGGCAGGGTGACACCGGGGAGCTGTTTTTT. Amino acids: CASSAWRGQGDTGELFF.

This rearrangement joins TRBV2 to TRBJ1-1; D might be TRBD1 (6 bases). Trimming left V 6 bases short and J 6 bases short, with 14 bases between. The V gene's germline CDR1 is SNHLY and CDR2 FYNNEI. This CDR3 contains 13 residues. CDR3 residues: CASRVGGLAEAFF. CDR3 sequence (DNA): TGTGCCAGCAGAGTCGGGGGGCTGGCTGAAGCTTTCTTT.

The V call is TRBV12-3 or TRBV12-4, the J call TRBJ2-1; 10 bases fit TRBD2. This CDR3 spans 12 amino acids. The junction had 4 bases not matched to a gene; V was cut back by 2 bases and J by 15 bases. CDR3 region: CASSLPSGSLFF. The CDR3 nucleotides read TGTGCCAGCAGTTTACCTAGCGGGAGTTTGTTCTTC.

J is TRBJ1-1 and V is TRBV2; 9 bases are shared with TRBD1. Germline lookup yields CDR1 SNHLY and CDR2 FYNNEI. Losses at the gene ends were 8 bases for V and 9 bases for J; bases not matched to a gene: 4. The CDR3 extends over 11 amino acids. This CDR3 is CASGDRDQAFF. The CDR3 nucleotides are TGTGCCAGCGGGGACAGGGATCAAGCTTTCTTT.

This clone was seen just once. The chain links TRBV7-8 to TRBJ1-1; D gene ambiguous. The CDR3 has 16 residues. Germline CDR1 and CDR2: SGHVS and FQNEAQ. V gave up 3 bases and J gave up 3 bases, with 17 bases separating them. The CDR3 DNA sequence: TGTGCCAGCAGCTTGCGTAGGGTGGAAGGGTACACTGAAGCTTTCTTT. The encoded protein is CASSLRRVEGYTEAFF.

The chain's CDR3 is CASSARDRDYEQYF. For the CDR3, the DNA is TGTGCCAGCAGCGCCCGGGACAGGGACTACGAGCAGTACTTC. V is TRBV11-3 and J is TRBJ2-7; 9 bases align to TRBD1. The CDR3 runs 14 residues. Per germline, CDR1 SGHNT and CDR2 YENEEA. V was pared by 5 bases and J by 3 bases, with 5 bases of the junction left unmatched. Full variable domain (rest looked up from reference TRBV11-3 and TRBJ2-7): EAGVVQSPRYKIIEKKQPVAFWCNPISGHNTLYWYLQNLGQGPELLIRYENEEAVDDSQLPKDRFSAERLKGVDSTLKIQPAELGDSAVYLCASSARDRDYEQYFGPGTRLTVT.

V gene TRBV10-3 combines with J gene TRBJ1-5, with a possible D match to TRBD1 (5 bases). Trimming pared 5 bases from V and 6 bases from J, leaving 11 bases between. Germline-derived CDR1 and CDR2 are ENHRY and SYGVKD. The CDR3 is 13 residues long. The DNA for the CDR3 is TGTGCCATCAGTCAGACAGAGCCTCAGCCCCAGCATTTT. Translating it yields CAISQTEPQPQHF.

This clone was detected only once. V and J are TRBV6-5 and TRBJ2-7, with TRBD2 as a possible D gene (5 bases). CDR1 is MNHEY, CDR2 SVGAGI, per germline. Trimming stripped 10 bases from V and 1 base from J, with 11 bases between. CDR3 size: 12 residues. The chain's CDR3 is CAMRGSSYEQYF. CDR3 in DNA: TGTGCCATGAGAGGGTCATCCTACGAGCAGTACTTC.

This chain joins TRBV6-5 and TRBJ2-3; D is unclear. In germline, CDR1 is MNHEY, CDR2 SVGAGI. V dropped 7 bases and J dropped 4 bases, with 3 bases sitting between them. This CDR3 is built from 10 residues. The CDR3 region is CASISDTQYF. CDR3 nucleotides: TGTGCCAGCATTTCAGATACGCAGTATTTT.

The chain joins TRBV10-3 to TRBJ1-6; D call uncertain. Germline V lookup: CDR1 ENHRY, CDR2 SYGVKD. This CDR3 is built from 14 residues. V lost 4 bases to trimming and J lost 15 bases, with 19 bases between them. The CDR3 loop is CAISVANEGLHLHF. CDR3 in DNA: TGTGCCATCAGTGTGGCCAACGAAGGCCTTCACCTCCACTTT.

The chain recombines TRBV10-2 with TRBJ2-4, with TRBD2 as a possible D gene (6 bases). The CDR3 is 14 residues long. The V end lost 3 bases, the J end lost 4 bases, and 10 bases lay between the germline ends. The V gene's germline CDR1 is WSHSY and CDR2 SAAADI. In DNA form, the CDR3 reads TGCGCCAGCAGTGACCCTGGGGGGAAAAACATTCAGTACTTC. Protein sequence: CASSDPGGKNIQYF.